Listed here are 14 T cell receptor beta chains from one sample, sequenced in a study of T cell responses to AZD1222 COVID-19 vaccine. Data came from immunoSEQ multiplex PCR; TCRdb stores just in-frame clones and leaves some out. The sample includes fewer than 85,000 clones, 70% to 90% of them seen just once. The source material was peripheral blood, sampled 28 days after the second dose of the MenACWY control vaccine. The receptors derive from an adult who received the MenACWY meningococcal vaccine as a control.

This clone was detected once. CDR3 DNA sequence: TGCGCCAGCAGCTTGGATACTAGCGGATCCTACGAGCAGTACTTC. This sequence encodes CASSLDTSGSYEQYF. The chain uses TRBV5-1 and TRBJ2-7, with 8 bases lining up with TRBD2. V dropped 0 bases and J dropped 1; count of bases not matched to a gene: 3. The germline CDR1 and CDR2 sequences are SGHRS and YFSETQ. This CDR3 is 15 amino acids long.

CDR3 DNA sequence: TGCGCCAGCAGCTTGGCGGCAGGGGATGAAAAACTGTTTTTT. Protein: CASSLAAGDEKLFF. The chain has TRBV5-1 and TRBJ1-4; perhaps TRBD1 as D (6 bases). Trimming left V 0 bases short and J 6 bases short, with 9 bases between. Germline V gives CDR1 SGHRS, CDR2 YFSETQ. This CDR3 comprises 14 residues.

The rearrangement uses TRBV18 and TRBJ2-3, with 11 bases aligning to TRBD2. Germline V lookup: CDR1 KGHSH, CDR2 LQKENI. After removal of 3 bases from V and 2 bases from J, the junction contained 1 base not matched to a gene. The CDR3 spans 15 residues. The chain's CDR3 is CASSPTSGDTDTQYF. The CDR3, as DNA: TGTGCCAGCTCACCGACTAGCGGGGACACAGATACGCAGTATTTT.

The chain joins TRBV4-2 to TRBJ2-1; D unclear. The CDR3 has 14 amino acids. Trimming shortened V by 5 bases and J by 8 bases, and 16 bases separated the two germline ends. Per germline, CDR1 LGHNA and CDR2 YNFKEQ. The DNA for the CDR3 is TGTGCCAGCAGCTTCCAGCACCCGGGCGATGAGCAGTTCTTC. It encodes CASSFQHPGDEQFF.

CDR3 sequence (DNA): TGTGCCAGCAGCCCCAGCATCAAATCCTCAGGGGGTCAAGGCTACACCTTC. Protein sequence: CASSPSIKSSGGQGYTF. V and J are TRBV9 and TRBJ1-2, with 7 nucleotides matching TRBD1. This CDR3 region has 17 residues. The junction had 20 bases not matched to a gene; V was cut back by 4 bases and J by 8 bases. Germline values: CDR1 SGDLS, CDR2 YYNGEE.

This rearrangement joins TRBV10-3 to TRBJ1-1; D is uncertain. Trimming shortened V by 5 bases and J by 0 bases, and 10 bases separated the two germline ends. From germline, CDR1 is ENHRY and CDR2 SYGVKD. The CDR3 extends over 14 amino acids. The CDR3 here is CAISQVGVNTEAFF. The CDR3 nucleotides read TGTGCCATCAGTCAGGTGGGCGTGAACACTGAAGCTTTCTTT.

Here the CDR3 DNA reads TGTGCCAGCAGTTCCCTAGGATTCGCTAATGAAAAACTGTTTTTT. Encoded protein: CASSSLGFANEKLFF. V is TRBV27 and J is TRBJ1-4; D remains unclear. Deletions cut 4 bases from V and 3 bases from J, with 12 bases between. Per the germline V gene, CDR1 is MNHEY and CDR2 is SMNVEV (reference sequence). This CDR3 comprises 15 residues. Full variable domain (remainder filled in from reference TRBV27 and TRBJ1-4): EAQVTQNPRYLITVTGKKLTVTCSQNMNHEYMSWYRQDPGLGLRQIYYSMNVEVTDKGDVPEGYKVSRKEKRNFPLILESPSPNQTSLYFCASSSLGFANEKLFFGSGTQLSVL.

The genes are TRBV3-1 (or the pseudogene TRBV3-2) and TRBJ1-3, with D maybe TRBD1 (5 bases). The CDR3 is 15 amino acids. The V end lost 4 bases, the J end lost 0 bases, and 10 bases lay between the germline ends. Germline V gene sequence: CDR1 LGHDT, CDR2 YNNKEL (reference sequence). The chain's CDR3 is CASSPRGSSGNTIYF. CDR3 coding DNA: TGTGCCAGCAGCCCCCGGGGGTCCTCTGGAAACACCATATATTTT.

The rearrangement joins TRBV20-1 to TRBJ2-3, with unresolved D. Germline V lookup: CDR1 DFQATT, CDR2 SNEGSKA (reference sequence). Trimming took off 3 bases at V and 5 bases at J, with 12 bases between the two ends. This CDR3 has 13 residues. As DNA, the CDR3 is TGCAGTGCTAGTGCCTTGCTACTAGATACGCAGTATTTT. It yields the protein CSASALLLDTQYF.

The rearrangement links TRBV7-2 to TRBJ2-1; the D call may be TRBD1 or TRBD2 (5 bases each). The CDR3 is 15 amino acids. Germline assignment: CDR1 SGHTA and CDR2 FQGNSA. With 2 bases removed from V and 5 bases from J, the gap between germline ends came to 13 bases. CDR3 sequence: CASSLLGTPDNEQFF. The CDR3 region has the DNA TGTGCCAGCAGCTTATTGGGGACCCCCGACAATGAGCAGTTCTTC.

The chain uses TRBV9 and TRBJ1-2; no definite D call. Trimming removed 0 bases from V and 0 bases from J, with 6 bases in between. Germline CDR1 is SGDLS and CDR2 is YYNGEE. This CDR3 has 14 residues. CDR3 nucleotide sequence: TGTGCCAGCAGCGTAGACAACTCTAACTATGGCTACACCTTC. Translated, it gives CASSVDNSNYGYTF.

V usage is TRBV3-1 (or the pseudogene TRBV3-2) and J usage is TRBJ1-4; 7 nucleotides match TRBD1. The J segment lost 6 bases and the V segment lost 4 bases, leaving 8 bases of the junction unmatched. CDR1 and CDR2 (germline): LGHDT, YNNKEL (reference sequence). This CDR3 contains 15 residues. For the CDR3, the DNA is TGTGCCAGCAGCCTCTACGGGACAGAAGATGAAAAACTGTTTTTT. It is translated as CASSLYGTEDEKLFF.

The chain carries TRBV3-1 (or the pseudogene TRBV3-2) and TRBJ1-2, with D possibly TRBD1 on 6 matching bases. Looked up from germline, CDR1 is LGHDT and CDR2 is YNNKEL (reference sequence). V was clipped by 4 bases and J by 7 bases, with 13 bases between them. This CDR3 comprises 13 residues. Here the CDR3 DNA reads TGTGCCAGCAGCCGCAGGGGTTTTGCTGGCTACACCTTC. This translates into CASSRRGFAGYTF.

This clone has only one observation. The chain recombines TRBV5-1 with TRBJ2-1; perhaps TRBD2 as D (5 bases). V lost 2 bases to trimming and J lost 7 bases, with 13 bases between them. Looked up from germline, CDR1 is SGHRS and CDR2 is YFSETQ. The CDR3 sequence is 14 residues long. CDR3: CASSFRPSLNEQFF. CDR3 DNA: TGCGCCAGCAGCTTTCGCCCTAGCTTGAATGAGCAGTTCTTC. Based on the CDR3 plus reference TRBV5-1 and TRBJ2-1, the full variable domain is KAGVTQTPRYLIKTRGQQVTLSCSPISGHRSVSWYQQTPGQGLQFLFEYFSETQRNKGNFPGRFSGRQFSNSRSEMNVSTLELGDSALYLCASSFRPSLNEQFFGPGTRLTVL.